A selection of T cell receptor beta chains follows, all from one sample in a study of blood T cell repertoires in COVID-19. Method: immunoSEQ multiplex PCR; TCRdb's copy keeps in-frame clones and lacks some. This sample yields roughly 180,000 clones, of which 88% are seen a single time; 2.1% belongs to the top ten. Sequences were obtained from peripheral blood. The source is a man aged 65-85 years with active or convalescent COVID-19. The conserved cysteine and the conserved F or W are not part of the CDR3 here. The order of the fields is CDR3 protein, J gene, V gene.

cdr3_aa: ASRKDLDSGGASYNEQF
j_call: TRBJ2-1
v_call: TRBV4-1

cdr3_aa: ASIGGTDTEAF
j_call: TRBJ1-1
v_call: TRBV10-1

cdr3_aa: ASSLFGGGTGELF
j_call: TRBJ2-2
v_call: TRBV6-2/TRBV6-3

cdr3_aa: ASSLERLNIQY
j_call: TRBJ2-4
v_call: TRBV11-2

cdr3_aa: ASSTDRGGEQF
j_call: TRBJ2-1
v_call: TRBV19

cdr3_aa: ASSLLVGVSYEQY
j_call: TRBJ2-7
v_call: TRBV27

cdr3_aa: AWTRQGRRNYGYT
j_call: TRBJ1-2
v_call: TRBV30

cdr3_aa: ASAGLAGNTGELF
j_call: TRBJ2-2
v_call: TRBV10-3

cdr3_aa: ASSRQVNYGYT
j_call: TRBJ1-2
v_call: TRBV3-1/TRBV3-2

cdr3_aa: ASSEQQGSGNTIY
j_call: TRBJ1-3
v_call: TRBV2

cdr3_aa: AVRTDLNTEAF
j_call: TRBJ1-1
v_call: TRBV10-3

cdr3_aa: ASKNTIATEAF
j_call: TRBJ1-1
v_call: TRBV27

cdr3_aa: ASSQDRGSYNEQF
j_call: TRBJ2-1
v_call: TRBV4-3

cdr3_aa: ASSVRWEQF
j_call: TRBJ2-1
v_call: TRBV11-2

cdr3_aa: ASSPGVGEKLF
j_call: TRBJ1-4
v_call: TRBV5-4

cdr3_aa: ASSPPGTYEQY
j_call: TRBJ2-7
v_call: TRBV28

cdr3_aa: ASSEFGQGVSDTQY
j_call: TRBJ2-3
v_call: TRBV10-1

cdr3_aa: ASSPRGGTGELF
j_call: TRBJ2-2
v_call: TRBV25-1

cdr3_aa: ASSLRPRPGSHQPQH
j_call: TRBJ1-5
v_call: TRBV7-2

cdr3_aa: ASSYTLTTGLGTEAF
j_call: TRBJ1-1
v_call: TRBV6-2/TRBV6-3

cdr3_aa: ASSPTQITDTQY
j_call: TRBJ2-3
v_call: TRBV18

cdr3_aa: ASSPSGRVPDTQY
j_call: TRBJ2-3
v_call: TRBV28

cdr3_aa: ASSSTRRFDYGYT
j_call: TRBJ1-2
v_call: TRBV28

cdr3_aa: ASSFGGGTDTQY
j_call: TRBJ2-3
v_call: TRBV27

cdr3_aa: ASSFPSGTGGFYEQY
j_call: TRBJ2-7
v_call: TRBV11-2

cdr3_aa: ASSLVRTSGVYNEQF
j_call: TRBJ2-1
v_call: TRBV5-1

cdr3_aa: ASSSIGETQY
j_call: TRBJ2-5
v_call: TRBV27

cdr3_aa: SASPMVQPNYEQY
j_call: TRBJ2-7
v_call: TRBV20-1

cdr3_aa: ASSPGGVYEQY
j_call: TRBJ2-7
v_call: TRBV7-2

cdr3_aa: ASSGGDPGGGYGYT
j_call: TRBJ1-2
v_call: TRBV28

cdr3_aa: ASSLSNEQF
j_call: TRBJ2-1
v_call: TRBV6-6

cdr3_aa: ASRIGGSAGNTIY
j_call: TRBJ1-3
v_call: TRBV28

cdr3_aa: ASSPTSGLAGAYEQY
j_call: TRBJ2-7
v_call: TRBV27

cdr3_aa: ASSLGTGVNEQF
j_call: TRBJ2-1
v_call: TRBV5-8

cdr3_aa: AWHPKAGWTGELF
j_call: TRBJ2-2
v_call: TRBV30

cdr3_aa: ASSPPGPGTDTQY
j_call: TRBJ2-3
v_call: TRBV5-4

cdr3_aa: ASNLVGGANEQY
j_call: TRBJ2-7
v_call: TRBV28

cdr3_aa: ASSSLRTSREECY
j_call: TRBJ2-3
v_call: TRBV27

cdr3_aa: ASSPTSGGPSEQF
j_call: TRBJ2-1
v_call: TRBV6-5

cdr3_aa: ASSPAGGLSYNEQF
j_call: TRBJ2-1
v_call: TRBV10-1

cdr3_aa: ASSLWLGGVEQF
j_call: TRBJ2-1
v_call: TRBV27

cdr3_aa: ASSYGTGTYEQY
j_call: TRBJ2-7
v_call: TRBV6-2/TRBV6-3

cdr3_aa: ATSRGLAGVGSYEQY
j_call: TRBJ2-7
v_call: TRBV15

cdr3_aa: ASSLGGSGKETQY
j_call: TRBJ2-5
v_call: TRBV9

cdr3_aa: ASSGLQGAGETQY
j_call: TRBJ2-5
v_call: TRBV9